This T cell receptor beta chain was retrieved from a study of OX40 agonist ivuxolimab in advanced cancers. Study as a whole: At doses from 0.01 to 10 mg/kg, patients were given intravenous ivuxolimab every 2 weeks. Each dose-escalation patient presented with hepatocellular carcinoma, melanoma, renal cell or head and neck cancer.

In the case of this clone: Its antigen is not identified.

J lost 5 bases, V lost 10 bases, and 18 bases had no gene match. The CDR3 sequence is 17 residues long. From germline, CDR1 is MRHNA and CDR2 SNTAGT. Study-level findings and limits: CD8+ T cells (on average) carried more expanded clones than CD4+ T cells.

This table comes from immunoSEQ multiplex PCR, and its TCRdb copy is limited to in-frame clones, with some not included. The repertoire holds tens of thousands of clones, with 80% to 85% as singletons. Autoimmune disease history or systemic immunosuppression excluded patients. The source of this sequence is an adult with an advanced solid tumor such as melanoma, head and neck, liver or kidney cancer. Sample: CD4+ or CD8+ T cells sorted from blood, taken in a trial of the OX40 agonist ivuxolimab. The V and J genes are TRBV6-4 and TRBJ1-2, with 11 bases aligning to TRBD1. CDR3 in DNA: TGTGCCAACTCTTTATCGGACGGACAGGGGGCCTGGTATGGCTACACCTTC. This codes for CANSLSDGQGAWYGYTF.